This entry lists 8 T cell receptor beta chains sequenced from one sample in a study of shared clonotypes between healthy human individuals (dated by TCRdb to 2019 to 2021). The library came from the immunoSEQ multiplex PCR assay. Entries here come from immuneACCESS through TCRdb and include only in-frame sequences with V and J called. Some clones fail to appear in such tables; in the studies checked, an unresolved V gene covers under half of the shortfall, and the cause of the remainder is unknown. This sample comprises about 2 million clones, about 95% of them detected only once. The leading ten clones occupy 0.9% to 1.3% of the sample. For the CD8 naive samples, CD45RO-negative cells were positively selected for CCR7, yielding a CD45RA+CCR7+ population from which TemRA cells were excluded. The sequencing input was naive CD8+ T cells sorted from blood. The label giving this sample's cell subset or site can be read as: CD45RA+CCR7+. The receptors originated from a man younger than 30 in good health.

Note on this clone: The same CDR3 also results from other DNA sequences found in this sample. The CDR3 region has the DNA TGTGCCAGCAGCGTTGGGACAGGAGCCTACGAGCAGTACTTC. It specifies CASSVGTGAYEQYF. The gene calls are TRBV9 and TRBJ2-7, with 8 bases aligning to TRBD1. V lost 2 bases, J lost 2 bases, and 3 bases stayed unmatched. The length of the CDR3 is 14 residues. Germline V gene lookup returns CDR1 SGDLS and CDR2 YYNGEE.

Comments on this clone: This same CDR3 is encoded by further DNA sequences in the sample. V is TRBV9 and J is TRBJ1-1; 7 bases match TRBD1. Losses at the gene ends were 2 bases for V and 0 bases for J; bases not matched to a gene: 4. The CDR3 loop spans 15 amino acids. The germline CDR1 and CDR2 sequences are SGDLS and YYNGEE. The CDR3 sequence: CASSVGDSLNTEAFF. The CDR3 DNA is TGTGCCAGCAGCGTGGGGGACAGCTTGAACACTGAAGCTTTCTTT.

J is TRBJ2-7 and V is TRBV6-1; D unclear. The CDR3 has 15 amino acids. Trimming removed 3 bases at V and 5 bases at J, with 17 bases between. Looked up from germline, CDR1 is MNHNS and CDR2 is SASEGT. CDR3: CASSDRHWAGDEQYF. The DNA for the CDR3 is TGTGCCAGCAGTGACCGTCACTGGGCTGGGGACGAGCAGTACTTC.

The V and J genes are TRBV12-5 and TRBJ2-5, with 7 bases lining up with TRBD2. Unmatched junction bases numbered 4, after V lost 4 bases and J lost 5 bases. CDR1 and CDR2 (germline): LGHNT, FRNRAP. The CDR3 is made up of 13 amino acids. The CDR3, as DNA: TGTGCTAGTGGTTCATACGGGGGGGAGACCCAGTACTTC. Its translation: CASGSYGGETQYF.

Here the CDR3 reads CASSLKADAAYEQYF. The CDR3 nucleotides are TGCGCCAGCAGCCTCAAGGCGGACGCCGCCTACGAGCAGTACTTC. The gene calls are TRBV4-1 and TRBJ2-7; D is ambiguous. Deletions cut 4 bases from V and 2 bases from J, with 15 bases between. CDR1 and CDR2 from the germline V gene are MGHRA and YSYEKL. The CDR3 length is 15 residues.

CDR3 sequence: CASSIGTGGETQYF. Written as DNA, the CDR3 is TGTGCCAGTAGTATAGGGACAGGAGGCGAGACCCAGTACTTC. J is TRBJ2-5 and V is TRBV19; TRBD1 matches at 7 bases. The CDR3 length is 14 residues. Trimming cost V 1 base and J 5 bases; bases outside gene matches: 4. In germline, CDR1 is LNHDA, CDR2 SQIVND (reference sequence). The variable domain in full, with the rest retrieved from reference TRBV19 and TRBJ2-5, is DGGITQSPKYLFRKEGQNVTLSCEQNLNHDAMYWYRQDPGQGLRLIYYSQIVNDFQKGDIAEGYSVSREKKESFPLTVTSAQKNPTAFYLCASSIGTGGETQYFGPGTRLLVL.

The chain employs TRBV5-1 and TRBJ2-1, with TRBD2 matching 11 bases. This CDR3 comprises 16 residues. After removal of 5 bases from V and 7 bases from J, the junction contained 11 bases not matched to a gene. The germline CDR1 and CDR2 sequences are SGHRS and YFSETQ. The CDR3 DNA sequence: TGCGCCAGCAGAGAACTAGCGGGGGACCTTTGGAATGAGCAGTTCTTC. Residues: CASRELAGDLWNEQFF.

The CDR3 is CATSRDRPSGNTIYF. As DNA, the CDR3 is TGTGCCACCAGCAGGGACAGGCCCTCTGGAAACACCATATATTTT. This sequence joins TRBV15 and TRBJ1-3, with 7 bases matching TRBD1. Germline V gives CDR1 LNHNV, CDR2 YYDKDF (reference sequence). J lost 0 bases, V lost 3 bases, and 2 bases had no gene match. This CDR3 contains 15 residues.